The present T cell receptor (beta chain) was sequenced within a study of T cell repertoires in cytomegalovirus infection. Whole-study context: In public TCR beta signatures, there were indications of both CMV infection and matching HLA type.

Worth noting for this clonotype: Its antigen is currently unknown.

General observations from the study: Predominance within the ex vivo response was attributable to HLA-C-restricted CMV-specific TCR beta clonotypes. Adding up the frequency of public TCR beta families identified people who carried CMV plus the relevant HLA.

TCRdb reprocessed the reads with MiXCR, giving one entry per CDR3 protein. The sample holds some 390,000 distinct CDR3 sequences, roughly 20% seen once. The sequencing sample was made of PBMCs. This sequence was found in a human donor in good health (CMV status not recorded). Some clones in this sample may be carry-over from other donors' samples.

The DNA for the CDR3 is TGCGCCAGCAGCCACGCGCCGGGTCTAAGCTCCTACAATGAGCAGTTCTTC. It encodes CASSHAPGLSSYNEQFF. This chain connects TRBV4-3 to TRBJ2-1, with D hard to call. Trimming took off 3 bases at V and 0 bases at J, with 15 bases between the two ends. There are 17 residues in the CDR3. CDR1 and CDR2 from the germline V gene are LGHNA and YSLEER.